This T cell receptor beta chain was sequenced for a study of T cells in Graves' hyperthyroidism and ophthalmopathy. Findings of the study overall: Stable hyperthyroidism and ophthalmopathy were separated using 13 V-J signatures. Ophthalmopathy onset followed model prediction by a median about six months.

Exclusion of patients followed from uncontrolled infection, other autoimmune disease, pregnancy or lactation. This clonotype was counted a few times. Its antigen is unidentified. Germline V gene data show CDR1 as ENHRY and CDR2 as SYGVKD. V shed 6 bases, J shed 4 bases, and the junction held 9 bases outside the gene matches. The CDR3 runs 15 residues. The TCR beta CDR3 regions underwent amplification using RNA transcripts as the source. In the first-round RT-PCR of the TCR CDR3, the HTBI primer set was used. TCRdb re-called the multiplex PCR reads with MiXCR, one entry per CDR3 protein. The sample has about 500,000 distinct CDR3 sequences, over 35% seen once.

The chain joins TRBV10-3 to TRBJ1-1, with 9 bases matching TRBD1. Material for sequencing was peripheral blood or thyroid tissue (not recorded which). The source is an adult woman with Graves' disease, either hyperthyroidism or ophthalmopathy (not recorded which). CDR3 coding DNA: TGTGCCATCAGACCAACCGGGACAGGGTTCACTGAAGCTTTCTTT. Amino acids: CAIRPTGTGFTEAFF.